These T cell receptor beta chains were read from a single sample in a study of T cell responses to AZD1222 COVID-19 vaccine. Some clones are missing from TCRdb's copy, which holds only in-frame ones; the method was immunoSEQ multiplex PCR. In the table there are some 97,000 clones, about 87% of which are singletons. This sample comprised peripheral blood, obtained on day 0 of AZD1222 vaccination. Source of these receptors: an adult in good health. Both conserved end residues are part of each CDR3. The D gene is left open where the match is weak. Some rows have no size entry. The others give once, few or many, or a class for an expanded clone.

v_gene: TRBV16
d_gene: TRBD2
abundance: .
j_gene: TRBJ2-1
CDR3nt: TGTGCCAGCAGCCAATGGGCATTCCCTAGCGGGGGGCCAAGCTCCTACAATGAGCAGTTCTTC
CDR3aa: CASSQWAFPSGGPSSYNEQFF

v_gene: TRBV2
d_gene: .
abundance: .
j_gene: TRBJ2-5
CDR3nt: TGTGCCACCGGGGGTGAGACCCAGTACTTC
CDR3aa: CATGGETQYF

v_gene: TRBV6-2/TRBV6-3
d_gene: .
abundance: .
j_gene: TRBJ1-5
CDR3nt: TGTGCCAGCAGTTCCGCGTACAGGGAAGGCCACCTTAATCAGCCCCAGCATTTT
CDR3aa: CASSSAYREGHLNQPQHF

v_gene: TRBV6-5
d_gene: TRBD2
abundance: few
j_gene: TRBJ2-7
CDR3nt: TGTGCCAGCAGTTACCGACTAGCGGGAGGCGAGCAGTACTTC
CDR3aa: CASSYRLAGGEQYF

v_gene: TRBV2
d_gene: .
abundance: once
j_gene: TRBJ2-5
CDR3nt: TGTGCCAGCAGTGCAGCGTTCCAAGAGACCCAGTACTTC
CDR3aa: CASSAAFQETQYF

v_gene: TRBV10-3
d_gene: .
abundance: .
j_gene: TRBJ1-2
CDR3nt: TGTGCCATCAGTCAAAACCGGGCCTTCAATGAAGATGGCTACACCTTC
CDR3aa: CAISQNRAFNEDGYTF

v_gene: TRBV4-3
d_gene: TRBD1
abundance: .
j_gene: TRBJ1-2
CDR3nt: TGCGCCAGCAGCAAGGGACAGGGGTATGGCTACACCTTC
CDR3aa: CASSKGQGYGYTF

v_gene: TRBV28
d_gene: .
abundance: .
j_gene: TRBJ1-5
CDR3nt: TGTGCCAGCAGTTTCCTGATTTCTCAAACTCGTAATCAGCCCCAGCATTTT
CDR3aa: CASSFLISQTRNQPQHF

v_gene: TRBV6-5
d_gene: .
abundance: .
j_gene: TRBJ1-5
CDR3nt: TGTGCCGGACGGGACCGGGAGGGCCAGCCCCAGCATTTT
CDR3aa: CAGRDREGQPQHF

v_gene: TRBV19
d_gene: TRBD1
abundance: .
j_gene: TRBJ1-1
CDR3nt: TGTGCCACCCGGCGAGGACAGGGAGCGAGGGTCGCTGAAGCTTTCTTT
CDR3aa: CATRRGQGARVAEAFF

v_gene: TRBV10-2
d_gene: .
abundance: .
j_gene: TRBJ1-2
CDR3nt: TGCGCCAGCAGTGCGATCCCGGGACCCACCCCTTATGGCTACACCTTC
CDR3aa: CASSAIPGPTPYGYTF

v_gene: TRBV24-1
d_gene: .
abundance: .
j_gene: TRBJ2-1
CDR3nt: TGTGCCACCAGTGTGGGGGGCAATGAGCAGTTCTTC
CDR3aa: CATSVGGNEQFF